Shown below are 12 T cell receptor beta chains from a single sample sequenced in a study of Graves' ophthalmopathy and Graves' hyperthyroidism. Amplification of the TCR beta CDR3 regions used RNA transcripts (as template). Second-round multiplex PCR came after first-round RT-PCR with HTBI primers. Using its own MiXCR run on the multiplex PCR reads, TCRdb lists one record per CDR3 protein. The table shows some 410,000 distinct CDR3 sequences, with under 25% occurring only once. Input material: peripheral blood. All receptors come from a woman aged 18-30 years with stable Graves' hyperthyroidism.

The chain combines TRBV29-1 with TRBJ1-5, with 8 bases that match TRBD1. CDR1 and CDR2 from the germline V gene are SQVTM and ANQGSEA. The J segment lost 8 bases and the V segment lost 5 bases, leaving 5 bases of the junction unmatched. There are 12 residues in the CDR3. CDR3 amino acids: CSVRQGLEPQHF. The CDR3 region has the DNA TGCAGCGTTCGACAGGGGCTGGAGCCCCAGCATTTT.

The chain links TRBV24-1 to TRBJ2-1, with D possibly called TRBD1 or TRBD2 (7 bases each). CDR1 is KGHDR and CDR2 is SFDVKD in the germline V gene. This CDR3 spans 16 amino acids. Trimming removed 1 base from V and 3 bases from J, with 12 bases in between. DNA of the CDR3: TGTGCCACCAGTGATTTCCAGCGGGACAGCTACAATGAGCAGTTCTTC. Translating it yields CATSDFQRDSYNEQFF.

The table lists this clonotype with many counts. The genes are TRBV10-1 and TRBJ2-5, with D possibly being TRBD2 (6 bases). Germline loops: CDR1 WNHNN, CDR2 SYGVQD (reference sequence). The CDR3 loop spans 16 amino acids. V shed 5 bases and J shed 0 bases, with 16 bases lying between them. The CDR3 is CASSFWLAEYQETQYF. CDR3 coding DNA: TGCGCCAGCAGTTTTTGGTTAGCGGAGTACCAAGAGACCCAGTACTTC.

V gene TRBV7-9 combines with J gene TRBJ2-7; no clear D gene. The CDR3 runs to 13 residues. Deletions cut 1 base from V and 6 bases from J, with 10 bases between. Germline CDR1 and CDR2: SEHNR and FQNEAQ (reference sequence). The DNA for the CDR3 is TGTGCCAGCAGCTTAGTCTTAAAGGGCGAGCAGTACTTC. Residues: CASSLVLKGEQYF.

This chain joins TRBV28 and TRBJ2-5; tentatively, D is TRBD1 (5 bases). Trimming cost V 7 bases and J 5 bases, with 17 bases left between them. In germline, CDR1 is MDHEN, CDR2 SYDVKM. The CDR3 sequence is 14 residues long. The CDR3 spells CASTKGRAGETQYF. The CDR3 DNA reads TGTGCCAGCACCAAGGGCAGGGCAGGGGAGACCCAGTACTTC.

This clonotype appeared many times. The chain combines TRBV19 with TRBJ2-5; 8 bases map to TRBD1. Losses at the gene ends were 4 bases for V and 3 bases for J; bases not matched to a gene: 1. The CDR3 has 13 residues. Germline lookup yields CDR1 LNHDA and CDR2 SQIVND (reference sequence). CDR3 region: CASSKDREETQYF. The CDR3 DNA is TGTGCCAGTAGTAAGGACAGGGAAGAGACCCAGTACTTC.

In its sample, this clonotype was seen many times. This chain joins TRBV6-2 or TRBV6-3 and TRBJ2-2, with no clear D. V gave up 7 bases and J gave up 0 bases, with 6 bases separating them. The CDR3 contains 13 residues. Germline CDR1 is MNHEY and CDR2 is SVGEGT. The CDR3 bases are TGTGCCAGCATGAACCCGAACACCGGGGAGCTGTTTTTT. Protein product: CASMNPNTGELFF.

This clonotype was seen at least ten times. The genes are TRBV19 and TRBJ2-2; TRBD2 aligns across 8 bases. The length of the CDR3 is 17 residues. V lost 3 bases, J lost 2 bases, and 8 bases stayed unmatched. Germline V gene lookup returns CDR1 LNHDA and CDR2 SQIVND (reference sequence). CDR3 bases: TGTGCCAGTAGTATTTGGGTTAGCGGGATAAACACCGGGGAGCTGTTTTTT. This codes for CASSIWVSGINTGELFF.

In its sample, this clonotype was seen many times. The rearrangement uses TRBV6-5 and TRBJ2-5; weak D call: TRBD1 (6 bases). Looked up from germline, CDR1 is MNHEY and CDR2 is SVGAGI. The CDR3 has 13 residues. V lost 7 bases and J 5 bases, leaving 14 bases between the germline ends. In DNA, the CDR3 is TGTGCCAGCACCCCGGGACAACTGGAGACCCAGTACTTC. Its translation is CASTPGQLETQYF.

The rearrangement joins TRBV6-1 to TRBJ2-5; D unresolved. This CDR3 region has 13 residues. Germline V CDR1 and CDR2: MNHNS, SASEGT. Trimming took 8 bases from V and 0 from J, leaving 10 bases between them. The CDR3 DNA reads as TGTGCCAGCGCTCGGTTTAACCAAGAGACCCAGTACTTC. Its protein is CASARFNQETQYF.

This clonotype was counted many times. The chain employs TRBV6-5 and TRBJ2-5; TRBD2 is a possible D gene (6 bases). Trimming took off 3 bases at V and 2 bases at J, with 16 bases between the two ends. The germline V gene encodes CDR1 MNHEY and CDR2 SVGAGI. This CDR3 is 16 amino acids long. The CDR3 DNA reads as TGTGCCAGCAGTTATATGATAAGCGGGTCACAAGAGACCCAGTACTTC. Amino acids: CASSYMISGSQETQYF.

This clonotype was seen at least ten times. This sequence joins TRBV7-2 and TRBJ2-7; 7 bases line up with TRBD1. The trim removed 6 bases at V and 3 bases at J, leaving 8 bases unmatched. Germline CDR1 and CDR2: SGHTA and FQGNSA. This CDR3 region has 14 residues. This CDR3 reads CASRTYDRDYEQYF. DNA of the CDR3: TGTGCCAGCAGGACCTACGACAGGGACTACGAGCAGTACTTC.